Listed below are T cell receptor beta chains from one sample, sequenced in a study of cytomegalovirus exposure and HLA in healthy donors. The method was immunoSEQ multiplex PCR; TCRdb's version includes in-frame clones alone and lacks a portion of them. This sample has about 150,000 clones, with around 68% found just once. Sequenced material: PBMCs. These receptors were collected from a man aged 25 to 40 in good health and CMV-seronegative. The CDR3 runs from the conserved cysteine through the conserved F or W. The order of the fields is D gene, clone size, V gene, J gene, CDR3 protein, CDR3 DNA. A D gene is named only where the DNA matches it firmly. Size tells how often a clone was seen (once, few, many) or the class of an expanded clone, and some rows leave it out.

TRBD1	-	TRBV7-6	TRBJ2-7	CASSDTRVGTGIHEQYF	TGTGCCAGCAGCGATACCCGGGTAGGGACAGGGATACACGAGCAGTACTTC
-	-	TRBV29-1	TRBJ1-1	CSRSEGVFNTEAFF	TGCAGCAGATCCGAAGGGGTGTTTAACACTGAAGCTTTCTTT
TRBD2	-	TRBV5-1	TRBJ2-3	CASSLAFRLAGGQADTQYF	TGCGCCAGCAGCTTGGCCTTTCGACTAGCGGGGGGGCAGGCAGATACGCAGTATTTT
-	-	TRBV2	TRBJ1-5	CASNLDSDGQPQHF	TGTGCCAGCAATCTAGACAGCGACGGTCAGCCCCAGCATTTT
-	once	TRBV5-1	TRBJ2-7	CASSDGRVEYEQYF	TGCGCCAGCAGTGACGGCAGGGTGGAGTACGAGCAGTACTTC
-	-	TRBV28	TRBJ2-3	CASSLVQKRTDTQYF	TGTGCCAGCAGTTTAGTACAGAAACGCACAGATACGCAGTATTTT
-	-	TRBV4-2	TRBJ2-1	CASSQVARAGPLGLNEQFF	TGTGCCAGCAGCCAAGTTGCGCGGGCGGGCCCCCTGGGACTCAATGAGCAGTTCTTC
TRBD1	once	TRBV6-5	TRBJ2-2	CASSSGGWNTGELFF	TGTGCCAGCAGTTCAGGGGGCTGGAACACCGGGGAGCTGTTTTTT
TRBD2	-	TRBV9	TRBJ2-5	CASSVDPGGGETQYF	TGTGCCAGCAGCGTAGACCCGGGGGGAGGAGAGACCCAGTACTTC
TRBD1	-	TRBV2	TRBJ1-1	CASRDSTMNTEAFF	TGTGCCAGTCGGGACAGTACTATGAACACTGAAGCTTTCTTT
TRBD1	-	TRBV5-1	TRBJ2-7	CASSRTGSYEQYF	TGCGCCAGCAGTCGGACAGGGTCCTACGAGCAGTACTTC
-	-	TRBV7-8	TRBJ2-1	CASSASTLAGSYNEQLF	TGTGCCAGCAGCGCTTCCACTTTGGCAGGTTCCTACAATGAGCAGCTCTTC
-	-	TRBV6-5	TRBJ1-2	CASSYSGGANYGYTF	TGTGCCAGCAGTTACTCAGGAGGGGCCAACTATGGCTACACCTTC
TRBD2	few	TRBV5-1	TRBJ2-3	CASSLKVAGYTDTQYF	TGCGCCAGCAGCTTGAAGGTAGCGGGGTACACAGATACGCAGTATTTT
TRBD1	once	TRBV7-3	TRBJ1-1	CASSSPGQGAVTEAFF	TGTGCCAGCAGCTCACCGGGACAGGGGGCAGTCACTGAAGCTTTCTTT
TRBD1	-	TRBV6-5	TRBJ2-7	CASSPYRGLYEQYF	TGTGCCAGCAGCCCATACAGGGGTTTGTACGAGCAGTACTTC
TRBD2	-	TRBV7-3	TRBJ2-3	CASSLGAPGLAGEGTQYF	TGTGCCAGCAGCTTAGGGGCCCCGGGGCTAGCGGGGGAGGGTACGCAGTATTTT
TRBD1	-	TRBV14	TRBJ2-2	CASSQEGQGFPGELFF	TGTGCCAGCAGCCAAGAGGGACAGGGTTTCCCCGGGGAGCTGTTTTTT
TRBD1	-	TRBV5-6	TRBJ1-2	CASSVGQGHYGYTF	TGTGCCAGCAGCGTCGGACAGGGACACTATGGCTACACCTTC
-	-	TRBV28	TRBJ2-5	CASSSRDSLPKTQYF	TGTGCCAGCAGCAGCCGGGACTCCCTTCCGAAGACCCAGTACTTC
-	-	TRBV5-6	TRBJ2-1	CASSRDYNEQFF	TGTGCCAGCAGCCGCGACTATAATGAGCAGTTCTTC
-	-	TRBV6-1	TRBJ1-6	CASSESGVTLHF	TGTGCCAGCAGTGAATCAGGGGTCACCCTCCACTTT
-	-	TRBV9	TRBJ2-5	CASSVVGDKETQYF	TGTGCCAGCAGCGTAGTCGGGGACAAAGAGACCCAGTACTTC
-	-	TRBV12-5	TRBJ1-2	CASGQQGRGYTF	TGTGCTAGTGGTCAACAGGGACGGGGCTACACCTTC
-	-	TRBV28	TRBJ2-1	CASSPQGTLPYNEQFF	TGTGCCAGCAGTCCGCAGGGGACGCTCCCCTACAATGAGCAGTTCTTC
-	-	TRBV29-1	TRBJ1-2	CSVPLGGVGGYTF	TGCAGCGTTCCTCTCGGGGGGGTTGGTGGCTACACCTTC
-	once	TRBV11-2	TRBJ2-2	CASSLVQGTGELFF	TGTGCCAGCAGCTTAGTTCAGGGCACCGGGGAGCTGTTTTTT